This T cell receptor (beta chain) was sequenced during a study of blood T cell repertoires in COVID-19. Study at large: In each case, the material was cDNA or gDNA derived from T cells, B-cell-depleted T cells, or PBMCs.

Per the authors' pipeline: Reference gene primer amplification in the assay estimated nucleated cell counts. This table comes from immunoSEQ multiplex PCR, and its TCRdb copy is limited to in-frame clones, with some not included. V and J calls and clone size are copied from that table; D and trimming were computed from the DNA. The sample records about 93,000 clones, roughly nine tenths being singletons. CDR3 length: 14 amino acids. Trimming removed 6 bases at V and 1 base at J, with 12 bases between. Germline values: CDR1 SNHLY, CDR2 FYNNEI. Sequenced sample: peripheral blood. The TCR was taken from a man aged 50-60 years with acute or convalescent COVID-19. V is TRBV2 and J is TRBJ1-1; tentative D call: TRBD1 (6 bases). CDR3 sequence reads: CASRVQGRNTEAFF. Here the CDR3 DNA reads TGTGCCAGCAGAGTTCAGGGGAGGAACACTGAAGCTTTCTTT.